This entry concerns a single TCR beta chain. Its target is not known. Using immunoSEQ multiplex PCR, the repertoire was profiled, and TCRdb retains in-frame clones only, with some absent. The sample carries 250,000 or so clones, around nine tenths recorded once. The data were obtained in a study of Ad26.COV2.S vaccination and SARS-CoV-2 variants. General study points: Breadth measured for non-spike TCRs was similar across vaccine and placebo recipients.

The CDR3 runs to 15 residues. In germline, CDR1 is SGHRS, CDR2 YFSETQ. The ends were cut back, 1 base at V and 3 bases at J, with 12 bases in the middle. Treatment specified: roughly 18 received Ad26.COV2.S at low or high dose, single or two shots; about 5 received placebo; per-sample allocation not given. Material that was analyzed had been drawn on day 63 after the first vaccine or placebo injection. An 18-55-year-old adult in Boston served as donor. This clonotype originated in a person between 18 and 65 years old who received the Ad26.COV2.S COVID-19 vaccine or a placebo. Sample: peripheral blood, taken in a trial of Ad26.COV2.S vaccine versus placebo. This rearrangement joins TRBV5-1 to TRBJ2-3; the D gene is possibly TRBD1 (6 bases). CDR3 loop: CASSLTGILTDTQYF. The CDR3 DNA reads as TGCGCCAGCAGCTTGACAGGGATTTTGACAGATACGCAGTATTTT.